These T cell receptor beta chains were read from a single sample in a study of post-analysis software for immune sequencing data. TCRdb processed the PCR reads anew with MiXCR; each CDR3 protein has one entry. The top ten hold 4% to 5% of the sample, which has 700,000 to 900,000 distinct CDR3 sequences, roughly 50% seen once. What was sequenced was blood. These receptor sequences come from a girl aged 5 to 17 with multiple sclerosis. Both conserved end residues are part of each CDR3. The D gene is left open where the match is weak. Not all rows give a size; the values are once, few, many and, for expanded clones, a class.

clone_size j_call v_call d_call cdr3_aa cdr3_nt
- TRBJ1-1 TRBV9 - CASSVWDDGEAFF TGTGCCAGCAGCGTGTGGGACGACGGTGAAGCTTTCTTT
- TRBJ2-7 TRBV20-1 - CSASRTPGEQYF TGCAGTGCCTCCAGAACCCCGGGCGAGCAGTACTTC
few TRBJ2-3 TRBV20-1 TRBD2 CSASWTSGDLLTDTQYF TGCAGTGCTTCATGGACTAGCGGAGACCTCCTCACAGATACGCAGTATTTT
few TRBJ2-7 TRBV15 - CATSRESGGIYEQYF TGTGCCACCAGCAGAGAATCGGGCGGAATCTACGAGCAGTACTTC
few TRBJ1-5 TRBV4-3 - CASSQEGGTAQPQHF TGCGCCAGCAGCCAAGAGGGGGGGACGGCTCAGCCCCAGCATTTT
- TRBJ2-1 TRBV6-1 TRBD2 CASSQTSGSGNEQFF TGTGCCAGCAGTCAAACTAGCGGGAGTGGTAATGAGCAGTTCTTC
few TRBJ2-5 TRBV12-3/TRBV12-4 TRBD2 CASSLASGRETQYF TGTGCCAGCAGTTTAGCTAGCGGGAGGGAGACCCAGTACTTC
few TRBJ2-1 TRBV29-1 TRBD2 CSHGALAGYNEQFF TGCAGCCACGGTGCGCTAGCGGGCTACAATGAGCAGTTCTTC
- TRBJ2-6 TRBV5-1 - CASSLTSTGANVLTF TGCGCCAGCAGCTTAACATCGACTGGGGCCAACGTCCTGACTTTC
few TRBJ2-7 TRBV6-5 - CASSPGRLPSSYVQYF TGTGCCAGCAGCCCTGGTCGGCTGCCGAGCTCCTACGTGCAGTACTTC
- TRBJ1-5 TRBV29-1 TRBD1 CSAKGQENQPQHF TGCAGCGCAAAGGGACAGGAGAATCAGCCCCAGCATTTT
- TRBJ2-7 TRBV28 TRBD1 CASSNRGASEQYF TGTGCCAGCAGCAACAGGGGGGCCTCCGAGCAGTACTTC
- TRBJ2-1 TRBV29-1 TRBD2 CSGMGLAGWSSYNEQFF TGCAGCGGTATGGGACTAGCGGGCTGGAGCTCCTACAATGAGCAGTTCTTC
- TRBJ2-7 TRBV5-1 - CASSLTGPVYEQYF TGCGCCAGCAGCTTGACGGGGCCGGTCTACGAGCAGTACTTC
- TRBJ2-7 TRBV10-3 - CAINFDSAAEQYF TGTGCCATCAACTTCGACAGTGCGGCCGAGCAGTACTTC
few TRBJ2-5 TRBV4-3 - CASSQEPGVQETQYF TGCGCCAGCAGCCAAGAACCGGGAGTCCAAGAGACCCAGTACTTC
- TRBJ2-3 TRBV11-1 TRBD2 CASSFPAPAGDSVDTQYF TGTGCCAGCAGCTTTCCGGCTCCAGCGGGAGATTCGGTAGATACGCAGTATTTT
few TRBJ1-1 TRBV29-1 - CSVVGHTEAFF TGCAGCGTTGTAGGGCACACTGAAGCTTTCTTT